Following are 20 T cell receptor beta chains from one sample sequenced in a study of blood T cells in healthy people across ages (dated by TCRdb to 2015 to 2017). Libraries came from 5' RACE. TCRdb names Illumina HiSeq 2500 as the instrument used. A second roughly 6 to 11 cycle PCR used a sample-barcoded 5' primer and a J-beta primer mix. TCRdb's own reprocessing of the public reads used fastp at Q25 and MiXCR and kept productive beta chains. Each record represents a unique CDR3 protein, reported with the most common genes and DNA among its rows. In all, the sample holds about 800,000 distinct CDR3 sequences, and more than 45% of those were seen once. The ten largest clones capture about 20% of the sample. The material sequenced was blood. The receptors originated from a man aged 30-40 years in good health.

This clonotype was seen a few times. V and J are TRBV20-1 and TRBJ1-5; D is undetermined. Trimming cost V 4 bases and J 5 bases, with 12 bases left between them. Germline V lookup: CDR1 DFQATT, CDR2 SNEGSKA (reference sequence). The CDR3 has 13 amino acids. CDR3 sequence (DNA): TGCAGTGCTATCCTCGGGAGGGATCAGCCCCAGCATTTT. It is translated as CSAILGRDQPQHF.

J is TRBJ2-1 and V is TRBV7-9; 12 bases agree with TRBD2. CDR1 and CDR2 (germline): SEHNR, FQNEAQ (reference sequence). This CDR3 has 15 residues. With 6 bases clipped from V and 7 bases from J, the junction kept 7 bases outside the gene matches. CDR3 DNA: TGTGCCAGCAGTGCTAGACTAGCGGGAGTAAATGAGCAGTTCTTC. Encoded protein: CASSARLAGVNEQFF.

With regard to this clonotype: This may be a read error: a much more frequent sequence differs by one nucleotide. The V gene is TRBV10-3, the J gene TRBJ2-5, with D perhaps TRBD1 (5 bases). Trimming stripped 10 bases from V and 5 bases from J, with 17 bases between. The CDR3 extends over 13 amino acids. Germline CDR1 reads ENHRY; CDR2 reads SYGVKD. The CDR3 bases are TGTGCCAGCACAGTTATAGGGGCGGAGACCCAGTACTTC. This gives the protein CASTVIGAETQYF.

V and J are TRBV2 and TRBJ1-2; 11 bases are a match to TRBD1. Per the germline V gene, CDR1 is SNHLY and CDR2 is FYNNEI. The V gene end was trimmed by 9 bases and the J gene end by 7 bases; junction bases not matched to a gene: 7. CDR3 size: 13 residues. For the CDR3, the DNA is TGTGCCAGGGAAGGGACAGGGGGTTCTGGCTACACCTTC. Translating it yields CAREGTGGSGYTF.

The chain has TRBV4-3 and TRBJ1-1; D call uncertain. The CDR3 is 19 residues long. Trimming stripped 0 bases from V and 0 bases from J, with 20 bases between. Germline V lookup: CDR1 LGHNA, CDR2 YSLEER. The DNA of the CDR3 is TGCGCCAGCAGCCAAGACCCTTTAGAATACGACGACATGAACACTGAAGCTTTCTTT. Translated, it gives CASSQDPLEYDDMNTEAFF.

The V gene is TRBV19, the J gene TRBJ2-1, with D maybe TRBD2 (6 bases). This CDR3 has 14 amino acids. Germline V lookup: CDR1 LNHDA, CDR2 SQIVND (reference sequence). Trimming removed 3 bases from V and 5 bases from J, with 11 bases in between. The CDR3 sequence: CASSIQRVDNEQFF. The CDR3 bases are TGTGCCAGTAGTATTCAGCGGGTCGACAATGAGCAGTTCTTC.

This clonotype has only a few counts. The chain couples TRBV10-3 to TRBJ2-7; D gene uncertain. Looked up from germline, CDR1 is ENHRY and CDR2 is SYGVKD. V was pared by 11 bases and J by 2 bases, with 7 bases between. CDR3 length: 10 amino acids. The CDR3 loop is CAAATYEQYF. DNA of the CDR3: TGTGCCGCAGCAACCTACGAGCAGTACTTC.

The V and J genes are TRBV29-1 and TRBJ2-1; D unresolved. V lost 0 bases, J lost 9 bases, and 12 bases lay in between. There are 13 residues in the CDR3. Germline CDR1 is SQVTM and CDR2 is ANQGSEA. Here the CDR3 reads CSVEESLPSEQFF. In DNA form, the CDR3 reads TGCAGCGTTGAAGAGTCTTTACCGAGTGAGCAGTTCTTC.

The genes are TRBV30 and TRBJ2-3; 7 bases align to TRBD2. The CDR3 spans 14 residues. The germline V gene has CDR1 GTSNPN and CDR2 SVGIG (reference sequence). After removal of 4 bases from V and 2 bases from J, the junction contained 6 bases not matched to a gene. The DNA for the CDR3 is TGTGCCTGGACTAGCGGCGGTGACACAGATACGCAGTATTTT. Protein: CAWTSGGDTDTQYF.

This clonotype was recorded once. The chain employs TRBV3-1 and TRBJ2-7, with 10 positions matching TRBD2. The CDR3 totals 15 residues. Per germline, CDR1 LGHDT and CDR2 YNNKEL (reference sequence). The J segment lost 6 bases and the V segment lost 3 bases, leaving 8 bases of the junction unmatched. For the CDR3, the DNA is TGTGCCAGCAGCCAGAAACTAGCGGGGACCGGCGAGCAGTACTTC. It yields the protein CASSQKLAGTGEQYF.

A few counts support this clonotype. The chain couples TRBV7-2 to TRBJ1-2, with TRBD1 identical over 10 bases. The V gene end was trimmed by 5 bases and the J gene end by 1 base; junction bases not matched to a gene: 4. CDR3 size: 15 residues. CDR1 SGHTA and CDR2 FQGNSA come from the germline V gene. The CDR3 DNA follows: TGTGCCAGCAGCATCGACAGGGGGCGTAACTATGGCTACACCTTC. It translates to CASSIDRGRNYGYTF.

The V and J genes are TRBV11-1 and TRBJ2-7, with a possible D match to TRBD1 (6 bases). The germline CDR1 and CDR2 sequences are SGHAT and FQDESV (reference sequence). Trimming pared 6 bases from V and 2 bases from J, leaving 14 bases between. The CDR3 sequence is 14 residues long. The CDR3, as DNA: TGTGCCAGCAGTCGCCCGGGACAAACCTACGAGCAGTACTTC. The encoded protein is CASSRPGQTYEQYF.

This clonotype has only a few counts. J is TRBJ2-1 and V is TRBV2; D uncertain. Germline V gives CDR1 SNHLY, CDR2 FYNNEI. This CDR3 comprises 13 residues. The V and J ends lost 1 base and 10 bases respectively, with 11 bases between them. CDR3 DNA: TGTGCCAGCAGTGAAGAGGGTTTTGACGAGCAGTTCTTC. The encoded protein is CASSEEGFDEQFF.

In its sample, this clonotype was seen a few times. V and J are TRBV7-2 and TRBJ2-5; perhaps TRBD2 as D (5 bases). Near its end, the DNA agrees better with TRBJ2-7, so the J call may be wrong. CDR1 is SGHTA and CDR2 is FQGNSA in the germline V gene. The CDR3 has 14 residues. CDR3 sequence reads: CASSAAANSYEQYF. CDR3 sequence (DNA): TGTGCCAGCAGCGCAGCGGCGAACTCCTACGAGCAGTACTTC.

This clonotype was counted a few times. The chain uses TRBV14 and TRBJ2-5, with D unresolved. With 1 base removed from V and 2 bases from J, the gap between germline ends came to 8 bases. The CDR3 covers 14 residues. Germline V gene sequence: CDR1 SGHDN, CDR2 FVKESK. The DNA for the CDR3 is TGTGCCAGCAGCCAAGCCGGTTGGCAAGAGACCCAGTACTTC. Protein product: CASSQAGWQETQYF.

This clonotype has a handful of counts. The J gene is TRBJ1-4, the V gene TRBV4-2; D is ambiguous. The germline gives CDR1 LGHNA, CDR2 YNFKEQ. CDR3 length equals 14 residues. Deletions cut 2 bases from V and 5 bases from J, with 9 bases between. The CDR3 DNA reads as TGTGCCAGCAGCCAACTAAGGGTGAATGAAAAACTGTTTTTT. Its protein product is CASSQLRVNEKLFF.

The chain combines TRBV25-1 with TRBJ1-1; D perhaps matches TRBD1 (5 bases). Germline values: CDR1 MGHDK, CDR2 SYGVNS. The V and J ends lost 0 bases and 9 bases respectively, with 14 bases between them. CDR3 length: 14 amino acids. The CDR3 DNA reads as TGTGCCAGCAGTGAATATGGGGACCAAGGTAAAGCTTTCTTT. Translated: CASSEYGDQGKAFF.

As DNA, the CDR3 is TGCGCCAGCAGCTTCGGGGTTCAGTCCTACAATGAGCAGTTCTTC. It translates to CASSFGVQSYNEQFF. The chain has TRBV5-1 and TRBJ2-1, with D tentatively TRBD2 (5 bases). CDR1 SGHRS and CDR2 YFSETQ come from the germline V gene. This CDR3 has 15 residues. With 2 bases removed from V and 1 base from J, the gap between germline ends came to 10 bases.

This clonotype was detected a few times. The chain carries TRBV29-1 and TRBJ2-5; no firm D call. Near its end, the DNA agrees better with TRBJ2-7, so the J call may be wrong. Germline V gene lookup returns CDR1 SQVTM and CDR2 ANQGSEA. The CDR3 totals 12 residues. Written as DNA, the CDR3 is TGCAGCGTTGTCGAGGAATTCTACGAGCAGTACTTC. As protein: CSVVEEFYEQYF.

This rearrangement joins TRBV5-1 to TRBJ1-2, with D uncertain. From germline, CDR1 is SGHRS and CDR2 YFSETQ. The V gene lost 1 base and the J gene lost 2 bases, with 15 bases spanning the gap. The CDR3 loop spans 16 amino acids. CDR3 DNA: TGCGCCAGCAGCTTGCCTGTGGGTACACCGAACTATGGCTACACCTTC. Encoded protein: CASSLPVGTPNYGYTF.